The following is a T cell receptor beta chain sequence with its context. The CDR3 runs 16 residues. Trimming stripped 5 bases from V and 0 bases from J, with 14 bases between. Germline CDR1 and CDR2: GTSNPN and SVGIG (reference sequence). The data belong to a study of T cell changes during pregnancy in multiple sclerosis. Here immunoSEQ multiplex PCR was the method, and the copy in TCRdb shows in-frame clones only, minus some. The repertoire holds tens of thousands of clones, with approximately 92% as singletons. This receptor was taken from a female donor with multiple sclerosis, enrolled in a pregnancy study. The V and J genes are TRBV30 and TRBJ2-6; no firm D call. The source was peripheral blood, collected in the first trimester of pregnancy. The CDR3 nucleotides are TGTGCCTGGGACTTTAACTTCCTCTCTGGGGCCAACGTCCTGACTTTC. Encoded protein: CAWDFNFLSGANVLTF.